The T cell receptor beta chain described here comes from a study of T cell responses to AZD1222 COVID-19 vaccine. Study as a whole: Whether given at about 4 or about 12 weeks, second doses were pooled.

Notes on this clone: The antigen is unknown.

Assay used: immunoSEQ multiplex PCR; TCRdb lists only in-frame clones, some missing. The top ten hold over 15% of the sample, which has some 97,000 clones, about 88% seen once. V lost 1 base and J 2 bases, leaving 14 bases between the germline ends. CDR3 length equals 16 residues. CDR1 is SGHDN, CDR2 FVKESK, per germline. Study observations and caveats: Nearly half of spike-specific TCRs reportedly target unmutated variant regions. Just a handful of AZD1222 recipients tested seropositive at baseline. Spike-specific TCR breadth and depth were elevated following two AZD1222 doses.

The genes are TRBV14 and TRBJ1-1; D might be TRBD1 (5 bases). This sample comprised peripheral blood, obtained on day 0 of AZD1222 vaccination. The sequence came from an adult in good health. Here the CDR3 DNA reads TGTGCCAGCAGCCAAGTCCCCAGGGTCCGAAACACTGAAGCTTTCTTT. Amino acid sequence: CASSQVPRVRNTEAFF.